The clone carrying this T cell receptor (beta chain) showed up just a few times. The entry originates in a study of patients and donors after allogeneic stem cell transplantation. TCRdb re-called the RT-PCR reads with MiXCR, one entry per CDR3 protein. The table has under 200,000 distinct CDR3 sequences, over 25% seen once. This CDR3 has 16 amino acids. The germline gives CDR1 LGHDT, CDR2 YNNKEL (reference sequence). V was pared by 1 base and J by 7 bases, with 16 bases between. The specimen was blood, either unsorted or a sorted T cell fraction (not recorded which). This receptor was taken from a human donor who was either an allogeneic HSCT recipient or a stem cell or donor lymphocyte infusion donor (not recorded which). It is not recorded whose cells these are; they may come from a transplant donor. The chain employs TRBV3-1 and TRBJ1-4, with unresolved D. The CDR3 nucleotides read TGTGCCAGCAGCCAAGGCCCCGGGAACGTCGGTGAAAAACTGTTTTTT. This gives the protein CASSQGPGNVGEKLFF.